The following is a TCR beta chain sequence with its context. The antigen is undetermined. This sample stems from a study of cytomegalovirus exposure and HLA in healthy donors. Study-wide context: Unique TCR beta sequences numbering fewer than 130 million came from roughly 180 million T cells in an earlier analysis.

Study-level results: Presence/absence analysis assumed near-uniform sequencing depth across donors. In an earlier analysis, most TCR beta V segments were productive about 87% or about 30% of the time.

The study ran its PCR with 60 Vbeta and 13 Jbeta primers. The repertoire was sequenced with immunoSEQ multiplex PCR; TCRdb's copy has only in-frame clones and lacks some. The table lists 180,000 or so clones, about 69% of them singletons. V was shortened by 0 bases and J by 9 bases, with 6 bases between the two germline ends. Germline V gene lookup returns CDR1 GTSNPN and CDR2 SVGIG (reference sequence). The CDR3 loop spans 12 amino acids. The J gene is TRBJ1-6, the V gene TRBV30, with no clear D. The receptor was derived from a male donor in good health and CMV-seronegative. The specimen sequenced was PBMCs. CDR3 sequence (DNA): TGTGCCTGGAGTGTACAGTCTTCACCCCTCCACTTT. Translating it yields CAWSVQSSPLHF.